These 9 T cell receptor beta chains came from one sample sequenced in a study of cytomegalovirus exposure and HLA in healthy donors. With 60 Vbeta and 13 Jbeta primers, the PCR was carried out. This table comes from immunoSEQ multiplex PCR, and its TCRdb copy is limited to in-frame clones, with some not included. This sample carries around 130,000 clones, around 75% of them seen once, and the ten largest clones take under 3.5%. The sample taken for sequencing was PBMCs. Source of these receptors: a young man in good health and CMV-seronegative.

J is TRBJ1-1 and V is TRBV5-1; maybe TRBD1 (5 bases). The germline CDR1 and CDR2 sequences are SGHRS and YFSETQ. Trimming took off 4 bases at V and 1 base at J, with 11 bases between the two ends. The CDR3 is made up of 14 amino acids. This CDR3 is CASSMDRGNTEAFF. The CDR3 DNA sequence: TGCGCCAGCAGCATGGATAGGGGGAACACTGAAGCTTTCTTT.

The rearrangement links TRBV28 to TRBJ2-1; no reliable D call. Deletions cut 3 bases from V and 5 bases from J, with 8 bases between. The germline CDR1 and CDR2 sequences are MDHEN and SYDVKM. The CDR3 contains 13 residues. The CDR3 DNA follows: TGTGCCAGCAGTTTTCCCCTAAACAATGAGCAGTTCTTC. This encodes CASSFPLNNEQFF.

The gene calls are TRBV28 and TRBJ2-7; D is possibly TRBD1 (5 bases). CDR1 and CDR2 (germline): MDHEN, SYDVKM. Trimming cost V 6 bases and J 5 bases, with 20 bases left between them. The CDR3 covers 15 residues. The CDR3 region is CASSLQVPTGDEQYF. As DNA, the CDR3 is TGTGCCAGCAGCCTACAGGTACCCACGGGTGACGAGCAGTACTTC.

The V gene is TRBV9, the J gene TRBJ2-2; 10 bases map to TRBD2. Germline V gene sequence: CDR1 SGDLS, CDR2 YYNGEE. The V gene end was trimmed by 0 bases and the J gene end by 3 bases; junction bases not matched to a gene: 5. The CDR3 contains 17 residues. The CDR3 sequence is CASSVGVAGGYTGELFF. The CDR3 DNA reads as TGTGCCAGCAGCGTAGGGGTAGCGGGGGGATACACCGGGGAGCTGTTTTTT.

The chain is built from TRBV4-3 and TRBJ1-5; TRBD1 matches 8 bases. This CDR3 is 15 amino acids long. Germline-derived CDR1 and CDR2 are LGHNA and YSLEER. The V and J ends lost 1 base and 1 base, in that order; junction bases with no gene match: 0. CDR3 residues: CASSQGQGSNQPQHF. CDR3 bases: TGCGCCAGCAGCCAAGGACAGGGGAGCAATCAGCCCCAGCATTTT.

Remarks on this clone: The junction departs from the called germline gene at one end, perhaps through a read error. The J gene is TRBJ1-1, the V gene TRBV7-7; 7 bases are a match to TRBD1. Germline CDR1 reads SSHAT; CDR2 reads FNYEAQ (reference sequence). This CDR3 is built from 13 residues. CDR3 in amino acids: CASSQTGDTEAFF. The CDR3 coding sequence is TGTGCTAGCAGCCAAACAGGGGACACTGAAGCTTTCTTT.

J is TRBJ2-7 and V is TRBV27, with 7 bases matching TRBD2. This CDR3 is built from 18 residues. Germline values: CDR1 MNHEY, CDR2 SMNVEV (reference sequence). V was clipped by 7 bases and J by 0 bases; unmatched bases: 18. In DNA form, the CDR3 reads TGTGCCAGCACCGACACTCCCTCAGCGGGGAAAAGCTCCTACGAGCAGTACTTC. This codes for CASTDTPSAGKSSYEQYF.

The chain carries TRBV5-6 and TRBJ2-1; 8 positions agree with TRBD2. CDR1 is SGHDT, CDR2 YYEEEE, per germline. The CDR3 is 15 amino acids. With 3 bases clipped from V and 6 bases from J, the junction kept 8 bases outside the gene matches. In nucleotides, the CDR3 is TGTGCCAGCAGCTCCGGGACTAGGGGCCTCAATGAGCAGTTCTTC. It translates to CASSSGTRGLNEQFF.

The chain is built from TRBV23-1 and TRBJ1-1; D is possibly TRBD1 (6 bases). Being an ORF, TRBV23-1 has a function that is uncertain. The CDR3 totals 17 residues. V was trimmed by 5 bases and J by 0 bases, leaving 19 bases between them. DNA of the CDR3: TGCGCCAGCAGTACCTCCGGGACACACCGGATGAACACTGAAGCTTTCTTT. Residues: CASSTSGTHRMNTEAFF.